The present T cell receptor beta chain was sequenced within a study of cytomegalovirus exposure and HLA in healthy donors (dated by TCRdb to about 2017). At the level of the whole study: An earlier analysis of several hundred of the donors reported around 280 Gb of sequence data and roughly 120 million unique TCR beta sequences obtained from around 180 million T cells. An early release covering 550 to 650 HLA-typed donors comprised around 300 gigabases of sequencing data and approximately 85 million unique TCR sequences. Of the roughly 400 genotyped donors, 75% to 85% were placed in the genetic ancestry cluster associated with self-reported Caucasian donors. The aim of the study was to test whether cataloging public T cell receptors could identify signatures of past pathogen exposure. The T cell repertoires of several hundred subjects were profiled by immunosequencing and related to cytomegalovirus serostatus. In addition to the first cohort of 666 subjects, a separate validation cohort of some 120 different subjects was used. To predict cytomegalovirus infection status, the study combined high-throughput TCR immunosequencing, statistical association of individual TCRs with disease status, and machine learning. A later analysis re-analyzed previously published TCR beta repertoires from hundreds of donors and added high-resolution HLA genotyping to study TCR occurrence patterns. The later analysis used no new phenotypic data to find candidate immune exposures, relying instead on TCR beta sequences and their occurrence across donors. In an earlier analysis of over 550 of the donors, high-throughput TCR beta sequencing was used to judge whether each TCR beta V gene segment behaved as functional or pseudogenic. Donor age, sex, ethnicity and CMV serostatus were compiled together with the repertoire data. A later genetic analysis took genome-wide SNP genotypes for about three fifths of the 666 donors and used that subset as a discovery cohort. Every discovery cohort repertoire had been produced on one sequencing platform. Both class I and class II loci were covered by HLA typing, at four-digit resolution. Typing coverage differed by locus: A, B, C, DRB1 and DQB1 were typed in roughly 629-630 donors, DQA1 in around 500, DPA1 in approximately 610, and DPB1 in approximately 450. Five DR-DQ haplotypes were treated as single units for association and clustering because of strong linkage in the cohort. Across 300 to 400 genotyped donors of the cohort, an average of roughly 250,000 unique TCR beta nucleotide sequences per donor were sequenced, and 15% to 20% of those sequences were non-productive.

What the study reported, not specific to this receptor: The presence/absence analyses assumed that sequencing depth was roughly uniform across donors, and that assumption may not be true. When HLA alleles, especially DR and DQ, strongly co-occurred, TCR associations were difficult to assign to individual alleles. In a later analysis, around 17,000 TCR beta sequences were associated with specific HLA alleles at a false discovery rate of 0.05. In a later genetic analysis, a missense DCLRE1C variant was associated with V-gene and J-gene trimming of TCR beta chains, and the association was replicated in an independent cohort. A group of highly shared sequence variants was considered likely to be a technical artifact of the sequencing pipeline. In a later analysis, HLA-associated TCR beta chains were found to be more clonally expanded and to have lower generation probabilities than equally common non-associated chains. A later analysis reported that several top co-occurrence clusters appeared linked to parvovirus B19, influenza, CMV and Epstein-Barr virus. The authors suggested that the approach could potentially be generalized to other disease states and immunological phenotypes. The classifier was reported to diagnose cytomegalovirus status with high specificity and sensitivity in both the original and validation cohorts. A further reported finding was that TCR beta sequences accurately predicted the HLA-A and HLA-B alleles for most subjects in the first cohort. The only immune exposure information available for the cohort was CMV serostatus. The cohort was sequenced for TCR beta chains only, and without alpha or paired-chain data the features that could be detected were limited. Because some donors lacked HLA typing at each locus, the association tests relied only on the typed subset. While some public TCRs were present in many individuals, most TCR sequences turned up only very rarely across donors. The earlier analysis of approximately 590 of the donors excluded some 15 rarely observed V segments, including chromosome 9 orphons, because counts were too low. A later analysis found that TCR association rates varied across HLA loci, with DRB1 alleles showing the most associated TCRs and HLA-C alleles the fewest. In a later analysis, most CMV-associated TCR beta chains were found to appear HLA-restricted, with HLA associations seemingly driven largely by CMV exposure. The study listed 164 TCR beta chains as associated with cytomegalovirus. According to a later genetic analysis, donors in an Asian-associated ancestry cluster had fewer N-insertions in productive TCRs than the approximately 710-donor mean. A few of the identified cytomegalovirus-associated TCR beta chains were confirmed in vitro to be specific for cytomegalovirus antigens. An earlier analysis of some 590 of the donors showed that most TCR beta V segments appeared in productive rearrangements either about 87% or about 30% of the time, which broadly matched IMGT annotations. Linkage disequilibrium might explain the correlated functional status among segregating V segments, but an unknown experimental factor could not be excluded.

Remarks on this clone: Its antigen is unknown. Base-call qualities are not available, and no considerably larger clone is one nucleotide away.

Library creation used the immunoSEQ multiplex PCR assay. A mixture of 60 forward primers for TCR Vbeta segments and 13 reverse primers for TCR Jbeta segments was used in the multiplex PCR. A multiplex PCR assay on genomic DNA amplified the CDR3 region of rearranged TCR beta genes. The amplified TCR beta libraries were sequenced on the Illumina HiSeq System as 87-base-pair reads. Under the source paper's analysis protocol: Across the 666 repertoires, a later analysis counted tens of millions of unique TCR beta chains, around 11 million of which were shared by at least two donors. Raw reads were error-corrected and collapsed into unique sequences by a nearest-neighbor algorithm in which closely related sequences were merged to remove PCR and sequencing errors. CDR3 sequences were aligned to IMGT reference sequences to assign V, D and J gene segments. For a sequence to be retained, at least a six-nucleotide match to both a V gene segment and a J gene segment was required. A rearrangement was called productive if the CDR3 had no stop codons and remained in frame with V and J, and every other rearrangement was called non-productive. CDR3 was defined according to IMGT convention as the region running from the second conserved V-encoded cysteine to the conserved J-encoded phenylalanine. In an earlier analysis of just under 600 of the donors, sequences lacking an unambiguous match to a single V gene segment were excluded. An earlier analysis of some 610 of the donors called V segments functional above 56.7% productive rearrangements and segregating when the between-donor standard deviation exceeded 5%. A statistical classification framework was developed to diagnose cytomegalovirus status using the catalog of TCR beta chain sequences. In a later analysis, V and J genes were assigned by comparing TCR nucleotide sequences against IMGT/GENE-DB human TR gene sequences. The TCRdist pipeline was used in a later analysis to assign CDR3 sequences and most-parsimonious VDJ recombination scenarios. In a later analysis, each TCR beta chain was defined by its CDR3 amino acid sequence together with its V-gene family, and reads without a unique V-gene family were excluded. In a later analysis, approximately 640 highly shared, low-generation-probability nucleotide sequences were removed to address suspected cross-contamination and a sequencing artifact. For each public chain, a later analysis derived a clonal expansion index from normalized ranks of inferred template counts within each repertoire. In a later analysis, generation probabilities were computed with a VDJ recombination model fitted to out-of-frame rearrangements, and the resulting probabilities were checked against IGoR. Hypergeometric tests were used in a later analysis to score TCR-TCR, TCR-HLA and TCR-CMV co-occurrence, with a repertoire-size bias correction applied to the TCR pairs. To estimate false discovery rates, a later analysis permuted the HLA or CMV assignments 20 times. In a later analysis, co-occurring TCRs were grouped using DBSCAN, and TCRdist sequence similarity was added for clustering within HLA-allele-positive subsets. For co-occurrence clustering, repertoires with fewer than 30,000 or more than 120,000 public chains were excluded, along with 5 or 6 repertoires with anomalous nucleotide sharing. TCRdb provides this immuneACCESS table in a form limited to in-frame rearrangements. Some clones are lacking; in checked studies, under half of them reflect an unresolved V gene, and why the rest are absent is not known. That table is the source of V, J and clone size, and D and trimming were worked out from the DNA. Present in this sample are roughly 190,000 clones, about 88% of which were seen just once. The top ten clones comprise roughly 1.7% of the sample.

In total, approximately 700 healthy bone marrow donors made up the cohort. Cohort members were all nominally healthy when sampled, although unrecorded immune exposures were likely present. The donor was CMV seronegative and belonged to the group of approximately 320 seronegative cohort members. Every donor gave a peripheral blood sample, and the peripheral blood mononuclear cells from that sample were used for TCR beta sequencing. Genomic DNA was extracted from the blood cell samples with the Qiagen DNeasy Blood Extraction Kit. This TCR was sampled from a woman aged 18-29 years in good health and CMV-seronegative. What was sequenced was PBMCs.

The DNA sequence is TGTGCCTGGAGGCAAGCGGCTAATGAAAAACTGTTTTTT. This is translated as CAWRQAANEKLFF. The chain is encoded by TRBV30 joined to TRBJ1-4; no D gene is confidently identified. V loses 3 bases, J loses 3 bases, and the germline ends lie 8 bases apart. Including the terminal cysteine and phenylalanine, the CDR3 comprises 13 residues. Here the CDR3 DNA is all that survives: 39 bases in frame from base 1. The germline V gene (reference sequence) sets CDR1 to GTSNPN and CDR2 to SVGIG.